The present T cell receptor (beta chain) was sequenced within a study of early T cells in non-severe SARS-CoV-2 infection. A few counts support this clonotype. TCRdb re-called the 5' RACE reads with MiXCR, one entry per CDR3 protein. The data show tens of thousands of distinct CDR3 sequences, 13% to 15% seen once. This clonotype was obtained from an adult who was a healthcare worker with PCR-confirmed SARS-CoV-2 infection or an uninfected control (not recorded which). Sequencing used whole blood.

CDR3 sequence: CASSLTTGTGSEKLFF. CDR3 DNA: TGCGCCAGCAGCTTAACGACGGGGACGGGAAGTGAAAAACTGTTTTTT. The chain joins TRBV5-1 to TRBJ1-4, with D perhaps matching TRBD1 (5 bases). The V end was cut by 2 bases, the J end by 7 bases, with 18 bases between. Germline assignment: CDR1 SGHRS and CDR2 YFSETQ. There are 16 residues in the CDR3.